This T cell receptor (beta chain) stems from a study of T cell responses to AZD1222 COVID-19 vaccine. Concerning this clone: This CDR3 is also generated by other DNA sequences in the sample.

This CDR3 comprises 12 residues. V dropped 1 base and J dropped 3 bases, with 3 bases sitting between them. TCRdb keeps only in-frame clones here, not all; method: immunoSEQ multiplex PCR. The sample lists roughly 120,000 clones, about 91% occurring once. The sequencing here drew on peripheral blood, taken on day 0 of AZD1222 vaccination. The chain combines TRBV12-3 or TRBV12-4 with TRBJ1-1; D gene ambiguous. The source of this sequence is an adult in good health. CDR3 residues: CASSLGYTEAFF. The CDR3, as DNA: TGTGCCAGCAGTTTAGGGTACACTGAAGCTTTCTTT.